This T cell receptor beta chain was found in a study of OX40 agonist ivuxolimab in advanced cancers. With respect to the entire study: The costimulatory receptor OX40 (CD134) was targeted by ivuxolimab, a fully human IgG2 agonistic monoclonal antibody. Intravenous ivuxolimab was administered to patients every 2 weeks at six dose levels: 0.01, 0.1, 0.3, 1.5, 3 and 10 mg/kg. Among the approximately 50 dose-escalation patients, about 20 had hepatocellular carcinoma, about 15 melanoma, 9 renal cell carcinoma and 9 head and neck cancer. In the dose-escalation cohort, around four fifths of patients were male, and the mean age was 60 years with a range of about 23 to 79. Patients were allowed to have had prior anti-PD-1, anti-PD-L1 or anti-CTLA-4 therapy, and 30% to 40% of the dose-escalation patients had been treated with checkpoint inhibitors. Three dose-escalation patients achieved partial responses, one with hepatocellular carcinoma and two with cutaneous melanoma. Peripheral TCRbeta sequencing was intended to test whether TCR sequence diversity was altered and clonal T-cell expansion was caused by ivuxolimab. The paper describes the monotherapy dose-escalation part (N of about 50 patients) of the phase I trial of ivuxolimab. The research as a whole found: Partial responders in the 0.1-3.0 mg/kg groups had among the lowest normalized peripheral clonal expansion, especially among CD8+ T cells. Which antigens the clonally expanded peripheral T cells were specific for was not determined. Clonal expansion of both CD4+ and CD8+ blood T cells was observed from baseline to week 6 at doses 0.1 to 3.0 mg/kg. Low levels of normalized T-cell clonal expansion were also seen in some nonresponding patients. After ivuxolimab, expanded clones were on average more numerous among CD8+ T cells than among CD4+ T cells.

To sequence the TCRbeta CDR3 region, genomic DNA was isolated from the sorted cells. The immunoSEQ Assay was used for sequencing of TCRbeta CDR3 regions. The table was pulled from immuneACCESS by TCRdb, which kept in-frame rearrangements only. Such tables lose some clones; where checked, under half of the loss comes from unresolved V genes, and the rest has no known cause. The sample contains some 66,000 clones, roughly 84% of them found a single time. Clones ranked in the top ten supply approximately 0.37% of the sample. On this clone: Its recognized antigen is unknown. Per-nucleotide qualities are absent, and no much larger clonotype sits a single base away.

Trimming removed 2 bases from V and 4 bases from J, leaving 20 bases between the germline ends. CDR1 and CDR2, looked up from the germline V gene, are MNHNS and SASEGT. Spanning cysteine to phenylalanine, the CDR3 consists of 17 amino acids. This entry keeps only the CDR3 DNA: 51 bases, framed from base 1. Patients with a history of autoimmune disease or receiving systemic immunosuppression were excluded from the trial. In every dose cohort, peripheral blood was drawn for TCR sequencing at baseline, cycle 4 day 1, and cycle 7 day 1. The samples were drawn from a first-in-human, open-label, multicenter phase I dose-escalation trial of ivuxolimab. The trial enrolled adults with locally advanced or metastatic head and neck squamous cell, hepatocellular, melanoma or renal cell carcinoma. CD4+ and CD8+ T cells were sorted separately from peripheral blood before TCR sequencing.

The sample here was CD4+ or CD8+ T cells sorted from blood, taken in a trial of the OX40 agonist ivuxolimab. This clonotype was obtained from an adult with an advanced solid tumor such as melanoma, head and neck, liver or kidney cancer. This sequence uses TRBV6-1 and TRBJ1-2; tentative D gene TRBD1, with 5 bases matching. The nucleotides are TGTGCCAGCAGTGAAACGGGGGAACACCGTTATATCTATGGCTACACCTTC. It encodes CASSETGEHRYIYGYTF.